The clone carrying this T cell receptor beta chain occurred a few times. This entry comes from a study of OX40 agonist ivuxolimab in advanced cancers. Profiling relied on immunoSEQ multiplex PCR, and the TCRdb table lists in-frame clones only, not all of them. The sample has more than 60,000 clones, approximately 83% seen once. CDR1 is SGHTA and CDR2 is FQGNSA in the germline V gene. The CDR3 runs to 13 residues. V lost 6 bases, J lost 3 bases, and 3 bases stayed unmatched. V gene TRBV7-2 combines with J gene TRBJ1-2; TRBD1 matches 8 bases. The specimen was CD4+ or CD8+ T cells sorted from blood, collected in a trial of the OX40 agonist ivuxolimab. The receptor comes from an adult with an advanced solid tumor such as melanoma, head and neck, liver or kidney cancer. CDR3 nucleotide sequence: TGTGCCAGCAGGTCGGGACAGGACTATGGCTACACCTTC. Encoded protein: CASRSGQDYGYTF.